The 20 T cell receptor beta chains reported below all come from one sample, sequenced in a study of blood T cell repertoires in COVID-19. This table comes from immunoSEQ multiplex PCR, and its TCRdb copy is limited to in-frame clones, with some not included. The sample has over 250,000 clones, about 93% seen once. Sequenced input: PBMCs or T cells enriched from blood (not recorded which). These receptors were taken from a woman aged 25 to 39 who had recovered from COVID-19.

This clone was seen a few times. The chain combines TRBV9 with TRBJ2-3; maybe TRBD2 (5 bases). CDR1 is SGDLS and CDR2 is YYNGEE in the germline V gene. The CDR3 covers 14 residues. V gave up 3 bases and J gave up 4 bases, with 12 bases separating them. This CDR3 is CASSAGLGADTQYF. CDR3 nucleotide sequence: TGTGCCAGCAGCGCGGGTCTCGGGGCAGATACGCAGTATTTT.

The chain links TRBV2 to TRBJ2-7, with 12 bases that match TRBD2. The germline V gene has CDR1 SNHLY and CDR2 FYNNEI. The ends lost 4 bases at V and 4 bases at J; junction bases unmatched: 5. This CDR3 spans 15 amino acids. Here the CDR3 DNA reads TGTGCCAGCAGTGCTTTACTAGCGGGAGGTTACGAGCAGTACTTC. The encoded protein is CASSALLAGGYEQYF.

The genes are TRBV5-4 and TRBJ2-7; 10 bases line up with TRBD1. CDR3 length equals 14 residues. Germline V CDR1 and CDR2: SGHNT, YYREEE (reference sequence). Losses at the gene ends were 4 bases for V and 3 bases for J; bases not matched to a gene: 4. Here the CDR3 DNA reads TGTGCCAGCAGCGGCCGGGACAGGGGCTACGAGCAGTACTTC. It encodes CASSGRDRGYEQYF.

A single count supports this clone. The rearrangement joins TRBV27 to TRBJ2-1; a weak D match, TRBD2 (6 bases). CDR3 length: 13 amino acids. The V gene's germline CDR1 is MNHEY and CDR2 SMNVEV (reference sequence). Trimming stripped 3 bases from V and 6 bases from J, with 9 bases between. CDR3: CASSFGGINEQFF. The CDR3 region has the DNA TGTGCCAGCAGTTTCGGGGGAATCAATGAGCAGTTCTTC.

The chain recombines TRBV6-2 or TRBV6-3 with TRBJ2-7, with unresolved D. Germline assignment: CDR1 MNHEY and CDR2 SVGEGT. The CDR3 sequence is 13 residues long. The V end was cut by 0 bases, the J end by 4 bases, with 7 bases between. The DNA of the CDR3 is TGTGCCAGCAGTTACTCGAAGCCTTACGAGCAGTACTTC. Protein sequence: CASSYSKPYEQYF.

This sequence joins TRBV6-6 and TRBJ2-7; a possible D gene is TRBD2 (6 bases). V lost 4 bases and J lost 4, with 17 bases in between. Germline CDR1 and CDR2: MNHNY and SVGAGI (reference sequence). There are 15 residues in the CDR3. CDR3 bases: TGTGCCAGCAGTTCGGGACTCTTAAACCCGTACGAGCAGTACTTC. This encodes CASSSGLLNPYEQYF.

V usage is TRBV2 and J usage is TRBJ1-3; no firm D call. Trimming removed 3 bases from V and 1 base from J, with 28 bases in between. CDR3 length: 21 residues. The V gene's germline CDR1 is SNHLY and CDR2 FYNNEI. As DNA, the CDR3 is TGTGCCAGCAGTGACTACCCCATCCCAGCCCCGACTGATACTTCTGGAAACACCATATATTTT. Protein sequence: CASSDYPIPAPTDTSGNTIYF.

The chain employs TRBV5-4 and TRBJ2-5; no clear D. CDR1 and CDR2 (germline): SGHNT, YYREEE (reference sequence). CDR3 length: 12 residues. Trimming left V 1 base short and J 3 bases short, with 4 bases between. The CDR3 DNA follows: TGTGCCAGCAGCTTGCAAAAAGAGACCCAGTACTTC. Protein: CASSLQKETQYF.

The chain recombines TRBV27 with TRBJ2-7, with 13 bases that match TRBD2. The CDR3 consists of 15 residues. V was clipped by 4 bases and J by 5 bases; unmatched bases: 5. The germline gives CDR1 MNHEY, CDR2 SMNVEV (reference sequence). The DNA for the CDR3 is TGTGCCAGCAGTTCCGGACTAGCGGGAGCCCACGAGCAGTACTTC. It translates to CASSSGLAGAHEQYF.

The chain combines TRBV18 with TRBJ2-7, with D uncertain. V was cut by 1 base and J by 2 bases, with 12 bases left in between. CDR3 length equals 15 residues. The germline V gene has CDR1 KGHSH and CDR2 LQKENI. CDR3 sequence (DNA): TGTGCCAGCTCACCACGAGACACCGATCCCTACGAGCAGTACTTC. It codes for CASSPRDTDPYEQYF.

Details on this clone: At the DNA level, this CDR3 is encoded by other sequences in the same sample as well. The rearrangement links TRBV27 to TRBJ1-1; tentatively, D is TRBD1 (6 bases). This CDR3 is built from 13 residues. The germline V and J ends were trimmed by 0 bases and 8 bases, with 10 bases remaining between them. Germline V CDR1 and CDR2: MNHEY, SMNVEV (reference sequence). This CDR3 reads CASSLSPGTEAFF. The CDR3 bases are TGTGCCAGCAGTTTATCCCCCGGGACAGAAGCTTTCTTT.

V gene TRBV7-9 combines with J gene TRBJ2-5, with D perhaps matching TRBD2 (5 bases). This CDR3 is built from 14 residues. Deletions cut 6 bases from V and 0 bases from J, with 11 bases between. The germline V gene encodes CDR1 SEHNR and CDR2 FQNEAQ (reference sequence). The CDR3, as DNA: TGTGCCAGCAGGGGTGGGGAGTACCAAGAGACCCAGTACTTC. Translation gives CASRGGEYQETQYF.

The CDR3 region has the DNA TGCAGCGTTGCCAGGGGGAATGAGCAGTACTTC. The encoded protein is CSVARGNEQYF. J is TRBJ2-7 and V is TRBV29-1; 7 bases match TRBD1. CDR1 SQVTM and CDR2 ANQGSEA come from the germline V gene. The CDR3 sequence is 11 residues long. Losses at the gene ends were 4 bases for V and 7 bases for J; bases not matched to a gene: 4.

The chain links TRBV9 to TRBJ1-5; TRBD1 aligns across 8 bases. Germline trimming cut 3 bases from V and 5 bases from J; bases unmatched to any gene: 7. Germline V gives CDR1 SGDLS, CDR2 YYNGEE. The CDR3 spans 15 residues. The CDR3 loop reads CASSASDRVYQPQHF. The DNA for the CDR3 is TGTGCCAGCAGCGCGTCGGACAGGGTATATCAGCCCCAGCATTTT. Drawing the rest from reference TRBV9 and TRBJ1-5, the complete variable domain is DSGVTQTPKHLITATGQRVTLRCSPRSGDLSVYWYQQSLDQGLQFLIQYYNGEERAKGNILERFSAQQFPDLHSELNLSSLELGDSALYFCASSASDRVYQPQHFGDGTRLSIL.

As DNA, the CDR3 is TGTGCCAGTAGTATAGATCGTGGACAGGGGACCCGCACCGGGGAGCTGTTTTTT. Protein sequence: CASSIDRGQGTRTGELFF. The rearrangement joins TRBV19 to TRBJ2-2; 9 bases align to TRBD1. Germline values: CDR1 LNHDA, CDR2 SQIVND (reference sequence). The CDR3 contains 18 residues. J lost 4 bases, V lost 0 bases, and 9 bases had no gene match.

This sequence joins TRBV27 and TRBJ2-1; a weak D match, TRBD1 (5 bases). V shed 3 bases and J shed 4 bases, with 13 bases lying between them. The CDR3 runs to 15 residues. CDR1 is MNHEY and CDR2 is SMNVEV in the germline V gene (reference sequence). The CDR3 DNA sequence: TGTGCCAGCAGTTTTTCAGGACACTATTACAATGAGCAGTTCTTC. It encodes CASSFSGHYYNEQFF.

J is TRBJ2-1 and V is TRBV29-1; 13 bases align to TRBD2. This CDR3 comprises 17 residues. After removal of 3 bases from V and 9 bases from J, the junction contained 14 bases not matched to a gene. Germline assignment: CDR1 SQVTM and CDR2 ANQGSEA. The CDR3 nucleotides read TGCAGCGTTGATGAGGGACGCGGACTAGCGGGAGTGGTTGAGCAGTTCTTC. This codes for CSVDEGRGLAGVVEQFF.

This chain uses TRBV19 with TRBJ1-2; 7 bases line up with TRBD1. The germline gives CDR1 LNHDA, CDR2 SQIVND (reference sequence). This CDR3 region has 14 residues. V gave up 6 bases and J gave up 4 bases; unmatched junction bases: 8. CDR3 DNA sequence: TGTGCCAGTAGACCGACAGGGTCGGTCTATGGCTACACCTTC. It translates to CASRPTGSVYGYTF.

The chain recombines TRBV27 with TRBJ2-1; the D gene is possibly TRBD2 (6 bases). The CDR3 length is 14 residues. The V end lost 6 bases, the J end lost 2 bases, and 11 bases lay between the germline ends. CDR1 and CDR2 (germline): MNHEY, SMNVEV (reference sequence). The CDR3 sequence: CASRPGGTYNEQFF. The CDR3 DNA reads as TGTGCCAGCAGACCTGGGGGGACCTACAATGAGCAGTTCTTC.

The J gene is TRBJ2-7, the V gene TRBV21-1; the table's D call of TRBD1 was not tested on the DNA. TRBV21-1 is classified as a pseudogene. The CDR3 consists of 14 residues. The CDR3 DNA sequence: TGTGCCAGCAGCAAAAGGAGGACAGGCTACGAGCAGTACTTC. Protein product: CASSKRRTGYEQYF.